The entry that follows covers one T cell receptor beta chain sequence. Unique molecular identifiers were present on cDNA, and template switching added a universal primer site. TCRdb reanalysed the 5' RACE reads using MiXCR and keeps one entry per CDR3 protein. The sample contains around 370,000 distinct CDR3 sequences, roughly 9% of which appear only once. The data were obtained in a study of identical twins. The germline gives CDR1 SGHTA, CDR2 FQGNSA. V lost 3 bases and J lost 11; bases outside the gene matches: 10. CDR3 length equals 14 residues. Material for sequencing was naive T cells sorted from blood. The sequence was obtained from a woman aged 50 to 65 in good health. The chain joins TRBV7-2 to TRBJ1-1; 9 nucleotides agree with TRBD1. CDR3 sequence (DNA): TGTGCCAGCAGCTTTGGGTTACAGGGGGCGCCGGCTTTCTTT. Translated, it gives CASSFGLQGAPAFF.